Sequencing of this T cell receptor (beta chain) was carried out in a study of blood T cell repertoires in COVID-19. Germline V gene data show CDR1 as MDHEN and CDR2 as SYDVKM. Trimming removed 4 bases at V and 6 bases at J, with 25 bases between. This CDR3 is built from 19 residues. In the source study's methods: Amplification from reference gene primers served as the basis for estimated nucleated cell counts. Profiling relied on immunoSEQ multiplex PCR, and the TCRdb table lists in-frame clones only, not all of them. From that table come the V and J calls and clone size; the DNA was used to work out D and trimming. The sample includes 70,000 to 95,000 clones, 80% to 90% of them seen just once. Seattle patients were enrolled during active infection and followed longitudinally.

V and J are TRBV28 and TRBJ1-6, with D tentatively TRBD1 (6 bases). The TCR originated in a man over 45 with COVID-19, enrolled during active disease. Sequenced input: peripheral blood. The CDR3 loop is CASSSRRRLPGAINSPLHF. Written as DNA, the CDR3 is TGTGCCAGCAGTTCCCGAAGGCGCCTCCCAGGGGCGATTAATTCACCCCTCCACTTT.